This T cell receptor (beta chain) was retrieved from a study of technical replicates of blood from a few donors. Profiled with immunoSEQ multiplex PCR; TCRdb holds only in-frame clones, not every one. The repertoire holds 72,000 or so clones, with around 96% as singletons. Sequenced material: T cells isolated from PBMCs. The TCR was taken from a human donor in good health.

The CDR3 nucleotides read TGTGCCAGCAGCACGTGGTACAGGCACACCGGGGAGCTGTTTTTT. It translates to CASSTWYRHTGELFF. The V gene is TRBV21-1, the J gene TRBJ2-2; the DNA was not compared with TRBD1, the D call given in the table. TRBV21-1 is deemed a pseudogene. The CDR3 contains 15 residues.